This record concerns one TCR beta chain sequence. The sample is drawn from a study of blood T cell repertoires in COVID-19. Germline-derived CDR1 and CDR2 are SGHDT and YYEEEE. Trimming took off 0 bases at V and 0 bases at J, with 7 bases between the two ends. The CDR3 consists of 15 residues. Per the study methods: Estimation of nucleated cell counts was performed using reference gene primer amplification. Assay used: immunoSEQ multiplex PCR; TCRdb lists only in-frame clones, some missing. The V and J calls and clone size come from that table; D and trimming were worked out from the DNA. The data contain 100,000 or so clones, approximately 79% of them singletons.

The chain carries TRBV5-6 and TRBJ1-5; D is possibly TRBD1 (5 bases). This clonotype was obtained from a woman older than 75 with acute or convalescent COVID-19. Sequencing was carried out using peripheral blood. CDR3 sequence: CASSLGQTSNQPQHF. The CDR3 DNA is TGTGCCAGCAGCTTGGGACAGACTAGCAATCAGCCCCAGCATTTT. The entire variable domain, with the rest obtained from reference TRBV5-6 and TRBJ1-5, is as follows: DAGVTQSPTHLIKTRGQQVTLRCSPKSGHDTVSWYQQALGQGPQFIFQYYEEEERQRGNFPDRFSGHQFPNYSSELNVNALLLGDSALYLCASSLGQTSNQPQHFGDGTRLSIL.